One sample yielded the 14 T cell receptor beta chains listed below, sequenced in a study of cytomegalovirus exposure and HLA in healthy donors. It was with 60 Vbeta and 13 Jbeta primers that the PCR ran. Profiling relied on immunoSEQ multiplex PCR, and the TCRdb table lists in-frame clones only, not all of them. The sample has around 150,000 clones; 68% are singletons. The sample comprised PBMCs. The receptors here all came from a woman between 18 and 30 years old in good health and CMV-seropositive.

This clone appeared a few times. J is TRBJ1-2 and V is TRBV23-1; D remains unclear. TRBV23-1 is assigned to the ORF class and has an uncertain function. The CDR3 totals 14 residues. Trimming left V 0 bases short and J 7 bases short, with 12 bases between. In DNA, the CDR3 is TGCGCCAGCAGTCAATCTCGGGGAGCGGCTGGCTACACCTTC. Translating it yields CASSQSRGAAGYTF.

The CDR3: CASSFRTSGTDTQYF. For the CDR3, the DNA is TGTGCCAGCAGTTTTCGGACTAGCGGAACAGATACGCAGTATTTT. V is TRBV27 and J is TRBJ2-3; 10 bases line up with TRBD2. CDR3 size: 15 residues. V dropped 3 bases and J dropped 3; count of bases not matched to a gene: 3. CDR1 MNHEY and CDR2 SMNVEV come from the germline V gene (reference sequence).

CDR3 DNA sequence: TGTGCCAGCAGTTCAGGTCTTCAAGAGACCCAGTACTTC. Translating it yields CASSSGLQETQYF. The chain links TRBV13 to TRBJ2-5; D is uncertain. The V end lost 6 bases, the J end lost 2 bases, and 10 bases lay between the germline ends. Germline V gives CDR1 PRHDT, CDR2 FYEKMQ (reference sequence). The CDR3 has 13 residues.

Remarks on this clone: A read error may account for a junction end that differs from germline. The chain employs TRBV7-7 and TRBJ2-7, with D hard to call. The CDR3 extends over 15 amino acids. Germline assignment: CDR1 SSHAT and CDR2 FNYEAQ (reference sequence). CDR3 sequence (DNA): TGTGCTAGCAGCTTAGCACAGCAAGACCCCTACGAGCAGTACTTC. Protein sequence: CASSLAQQDPYEQYF. Based on the CDR3 plus reference TRBV7-7 and TRBJ2-7, the full variable domain is GAGVSQSPRYKVTKRGQDVTLRCDPISSHATLYWYQQALGQGPEFLTYFNYEAQPDKSGLPSDRFSAERPEGSISTLTIQRTEQRDSAMYRCASSLAQQDPYEQYFGPGTRLTVT.

The chain joins TRBV7-2 to TRBJ2-5, with 8 bases matching TRBD1. The tail of the sequence fits TRBJ2-7 better, so the J call may be wrong. The CDR3 consists of 14 residues. CDR1 and CDR2 (germline): SGHTA, FQGNSA. DNA for the CDR3: TGTGCCAGCAGCCCGACCGGGACAGGACTCGAGCAGTACTTC. Its protein is CASSPTGTGLEQYF.

This clone came up a few times. This chain joins TRBV7-9 and TRBJ1-2; D possibly corresponds to TRBD1 (5 bases). The germline V and J ends were trimmed by 5 bases and 8 bases, with 24 bases remaining between them. The CDR3 runs 16 residues. Germline lookup yields CDR1 SEHNR and CDR2 FQNEAQ (reference sequence). In DNA, the CDR3 is TGTGCCAGCAGCCTATTACTATTGACAGAATTTGGGGGCTACACCTTC. This sequence encodes CASSLLLLTEFGGYTF. Full variable domain (rest looked up from reference TRBV7-9 and TRBJ1-2): DTGVSQNPRHKITKRGQNVTFRCDPISEHNRLYWYRQTLGQGPEFLTYFQNEAQLEKSRLLSDRFSAERPKGSFSTLEIQRTEQGDSAMYLCASSLLLLTEFGGYTFGSGTRLTVV.

The table lists this clone with a few counts. The chain is built from TRBV6-1 and TRBJ1-2; D not resolved. The CDR3 covers 17 residues. Germline V gene sequence: CDR1 MNHNS, CDR2 SASEGT. V gave up 2 bases and J gave up 0 bases, with 16 bases separating them. CDR3 nucleotides: TGTGCCAGCAGTGAAACTGCCGGGGTTCGGTCTAACTATGGCTACACCTTC. Protein sequence: CASSETAGVRSNYGYTF.

V and J are TRBV2 and TRBJ1-1; D remains ambiguous. The CDR3 contains 15 residues. Trimming shortened V by 2 bases and J by 0 bases, and 10 bases separated the two germline ends. The germline V gene encodes CDR1 SNHLY and CDR2 FYNNEI. This CDR3 reads CASSERSNLNTEAFF. CDR3 coding DNA: TGTGCCAGCAGTGAAAGGAGTAACTTGAACACTGAAGCTTTCTTT. The variable domain in full, with the rest retrieved from reference TRBV2 and TRBJ1-1, is EPEVTQTPSHQVTQMGQEVILRCVPISNHLYFYWYRQILGQKVEFLVSFYNNEISEKSEIFDDQFSVERPDGSNFTLKIRSTKLEDSAMYFCASSERSNLNTEAFFGQGTRLTVV.

The CDR3 region has the DNA TGTGCCAGCAGTGAAGGAAGGCCGAGGGGGACTGAAGCTTTCTTT. Translated, it gives CASSEGRPRGTEAFF. The gene calls are TRBV2 and TRBJ1-1; possibly TRBD1 for D (6 bases). V dropped 1 base and J dropped 5 bases, with 14 bases sitting between them. CDR1 SNHLY and CDR2 FYNNEI come from the germline V gene. There are 15 residues in the CDR3.

This clone has just one count. The rearrangement uses TRBV6-1 and TRBJ2-3; 10 bases match TRBD2. The germline gives CDR1 MNHNS, CDR2 SASEGT. The trim removed 3 bases at V and 2 bases at J, leaving 11 bases unmatched. The CDR3 loop spans 18 amino acids. The CDR3 coding sequence is TGTGCCAGCAGTGATCTTTCTTTGGGACTAGCGCACACAGATACGCAGTATTTT. Its protein product is CASSDLSLGLAHTDTQYF.

J is TRBJ1-4 and V is TRBV27; tentatively, D is TRBD1 (6 bases). Germline V gene sequence: CDR1 MNHEY, CDR2 SMNVEV (reference sequence). V gave up 3 bases and J gave up 8 bases, with 13 bases separating them. This CDR3 region has 14 residues. DNA for the CDR3: TGTGCCAGCAGTTTTCCAGGGGCAGGGGAAAAACTGTTTTTT. This sequence encodes CASSFPGAGEKLFF.

V usage is TRBV29-1 and J usage is TRBJ2-3, with a weak D call TRBD2 (6 bases). Between the trimmed V and J ends, which lost 5 bases and 11 bases, there was a span of 29 bases. This CDR3 contains 16 residues. Germline V gene data show CDR1 as SQVTM and CDR2 as ANQGSEA. The CDR3: CSVPPPLVSNPAGQYF. In DNA, the CDR3 is TGCAGCGTTCCCCCGCCCCTGGTCTCGAACCCAGCGGGGCAGTATTTT.

This clone was observed a handful of times. The chain employs TRBV2 and TRBJ2-7; D is uncertain. This CDR3 is built from 13 residues. CDR1 is SNHLY and CDR2 is FYNNEI in the germline V gene. The V and J ends lost 3 bases and 6 bases respectively, with 12 bases between them. CDR3 in DNA: TGTGCCAGCAGTGATCCAAGAACGGTCGAGCAGTACTTC. It is translated as CASSDPRTVEQYF. The full variable domain, rest sourced from reference TRBV2 and TRBJ2-7, is EPEVTQTPSHQVTQMGQEVILRCVPISNHLYFYWYRQILGQKVEFLVSFYNNEISEKSEIFDDQFSVERPDGSNFTLKIRSTKLEDSAMYFCASSDPRTVEQYFGPGTRLTVT.

The chain combines TRBV30 with TRBJ2-2; perhaps TRBD1 as D (6 bases). The CDR3 extends over 14 amino acids. CDR1 and CDR2 from the germline V gene are GTSNPN and SVGIG (reference sequence). V lost 2 bases, J lost 1 base, and 8 bases lay in between. The CDR3 protein is CAWSLTGNTGELFF. The CDR3 coding sequence is TGTGCCTGGAGTTTGACAGGGAACACCGGGGAGCTGTTTTTT.